Below, 18 T cell receptor beta chains from the same sample are listed, as sequenced in a study of beta chain features in type 1 diabetes. Reverse transcribing all isolated RNA meant expressed TCRB transcripts were sequenced. Using immunoSEQ multiplex PCR, the repertoire was profiled, and TCRdb retains in-frame clones only, with some absent. The sample consists of around 500,000 clones, about 29% of them appearing once. Sequenced sample: naive CD4+ T cells from blood. Every receptor here comes from a man between 18 and 35 years old in good health.

V and J are TRBV11-2 and TRBJ2-1; D remains ambiguous. Trimming removed 1 base from V and 9 bases from J, with 10 bases in between. This CDR3 has 13 amino acids. In germline, CDR1 is SGHAT, CDR2 FQNNGV. CDR3 sequence reads: CASSLVGVIEQFF. CDR3 nucleotides: TGTGCCAGCAGCTTAGTTGGTGTAATTGAGCAGTTCTTC.

Of note for this clone: Other DNA sequences in the same sample also yield this CDR3. The chain recombines TRBV30 with TRBJ2-1; no clear D. Germline assignment: CDR1 GTSNPN and CDR2 SVGIG (reference sequence). Trimming shortened V by 2 bases and J by 4 bases, and 6 bases separated the two germline ends. The CDR3 has 12 amino acids. The DNA of the CDR3 is TGTGCCTGGAGTCCAAGGTACAATGAGCAGTTCTTC. As protein: CAWSPRYNEQFF. The whole variable domain, filled in from reference TRBV30 and TRBJ2-1, reads SQTIHQWPATLVQPVGSPLSLECTVEGTSNPNLYWYRQAAGRGLQLLFYSVGIGQISSEVPQNLSASRPQDRQFILSSKKLLLSDSGFYLCAWSPRYNEQFFGPGTRLTVL.

The V and J genes are TRBV7-9 and TRBJ2-1, with D perhaps being TRBD1 or TRBD2 (6 bases each). Per the germline V gene, CDR1 is SEHNR and CDR2 is FQNEAQ (reference sequence). This CDR3 region has 12 residues. V was trimmed by 11 bases and J by 7 bases, leaving 15 bases between them. The CDR3 sequence: CALVGGTNEQFF. The CDR3, as DNA: TGTGCCCTTGTCGGCGGGACAAATGAGCAGTTCTTC.

This clone occurred a few times. The chain is built from TRBV5-5 and TRBJ2-3; the match to TRBD2 covers 7 bases. The CDR3 is made up of 16 amino acids. Germline-derived CDR1 and CDR2 are SGHKS and YYEKEE (reference sequence). The trim removed 4 bases at V and 1 base at J, leaving 9 bases unmatched. CDR3 protein: CASSGGLVRGTDTQYF. The CDR3 nucleotides read TGTGCCAGCAGCGGAGGACTAGTACGCGGCACAGATACGCAGTATTTT.

The CDR3 region is CAWSARKSYEQYF. CDR3 DNA sequence: TGTGCCTGGAGTGCGAGGAAGAGTTACGAGCAGTACTTC. This chain links TRBV30 with TRBJ2-7; D is ambiguous. CDR3 size: 13 residues. Trimming pared 1 base from V and 4 bases from J, leaving 11 bases between. Germline V gene lookup returns CDR1 GTSNPN and CDR2 SVGIG (reference sequence). Supplemented by reference TRBV30 and TRBJ2-7, the full variable domain reads SQTIHQWPATLVQPVGSPLSLECTVEGTSNPNLYWYRQAAGRGLQLLFYSVGIGQISSEVPQNLSASRPQDRQFILSSKKLLLSDSGFYLCAWSARKSYEQYFGPGTRLTVT.

The gene calls are TRBV30 and TRBJ2-3, with 10 bases identical to TRBD1. Trimming cost V 3 bases and J 2 bases; bases outside gene matches: 5. This CDR3 is 15 amino acids long. Germline lookup yields CDR1 GTSNPN and CDR2 SVGIG (reference sequence). CDR3 sequence reads: CAWSPGTGDTDTQYF. CDR3 coding DNA: TGTGCCTGGAGCCCCGGGACAGGGGACACAGATACGCAGTATTTT.

The rearrangement joins TRBV7-9 to TRBJ2-3, with D perhaps matching TRBD2 (5 bases). Germline-derived CDR1 and CDR2 are SEHNR and FQNEAQ (reference sequence). Trimming removed 1 base from V and 6 bases from J, with 8 bases in between. The CDR3 has 13 amino acids. The CDR3 DNA is TGTGCCAGCAGCTTAGAACTAGTGGATACGCAGTATTTT. It codes for CASSLELVDTQYF.

CDR3 in DNA: TGTGCCAGCAGCCAAGACGGACTAGCGGGTCGCGAGCAGTTCTTC. Protein: CASSQDGLAGREQFF. The chain joins TRBV14 to TRBJ2-1, with 11 positions matching TRBD2. V trimming: 0 bases; J trimming: 10 bases; junction bases outside the gene matches: 5. The germline V gene has CDR1 SGHDN and CDR2 FVKESK. This CDR3 has 15 amino acids.

This sequence joins TRBV5-4 and TRBJ2-3, with 10 bases matching TRBD1. V was pared by 4 bases and J by 3 bases, with 5 bases of the junction left unmatched. Germline loops: CDR1 SGHNT, CDR2 YYREEE (reference sequence). The CDR3 totals 15 residues. CDR3 DNA: TGTGCCAGCAGCGCCGGGACAGGGGTGACAGATACGCAGTATTTT. Its protein is CASSAGTGVTDTQYF.

The genes are TRBV7-8 and TRBJ2-1; no firm D call. Germline V CDR1 and CDR2: SGHVS, FQNEAQ. This CDR3 is 16 amino acids long. V was clipped by 5 bases and J by 0 bases, with 14 bases between them. The CDR3 sequence is CASSPTRVNSYNEQFF. The CDR3 DNA reads as TGTGCCAGCAGCCCCACTCGCGTTAACTCCTACAATGAGCAGTTCTTC.

In its sample, this clone was seen once. The chain recombines TRBV9 with TRBJ2-7; 13 bases are shared with TRBD2. The CDR3 length is 15 residues. Losses at the gene ends were 3 bases for V and 6 bases for J; bases not matched to a gene: 6. The germline V gene has CDR1 SGDLS and CDR2 YYNGEE. CDR3 bases: TGTGCCAGCAGCGCCGGACTAGCGGGAGTAACCGAGCAGTACTTC. Translation gives CASSAGLAGVTEQYF.

This clone was seen more than once but under ten times. The chain couples TRBV13 to TRBJ2-3, with D possibly TRBD2 on 5 matching bases. The CDR3 extends over 15 amino acids. Germline CDR1 and CDR2: PRHDT and FYEKMQ (reference sequence). The germline V and J ends were trimmed by 5 bases and 2 bases, with 14 bases remaining between them. The CDR3 region has the DNA TGTGCCAGCAGCCCCCGGGGAGCGCCCACAGATACGCAGTATTTT. Amino acids: CASSPRGAPTDTQYF.

CDR3 residues: CASSPDRGGTGELFF. CDR3 DNA sequence: TGTGCCAGCAGCCCAGACAGGGGAGGAACCGGGGAGCTGTTTTTT. The chain is built from TRBV7-9 and TRBJ2-2; 8 nucleotides match TRBD1. The V segment lost 5 bases and the J segment 5 bases; nucleotides outside the gene matches: 7. The CDR3 contains 15 residues. In germline, CDR1 is SEHNR, CDR2 FQNEAQ (reference sequence).

This rearrangement joins TRBV11-2 to TRBJ2-7; D uncertain. Trimming left V 1 base short and J 4 bases short, with 11 bases between. The CDR3 is 14 amino acids. Germline CDR1 reads SGHAT; CDR2 reads FQNNGV. The DNA of the CDR3 is TGTGCCAGCAGCTTAGTTGGCGGTAGATACGAGCAGTACTTC. Residues: CASSLVGGRYEQYF.

This clone has a handful of counts. The V call is TRBV30, the J call TRBJ2-3; D ambiguous. CDR3 length equals 13 residues. Trimming stripped 5 bases from V and 3 bases from J, with 12 bases between. The germline gives CDR1 GTSNPN, CDR2 SVGIG (reference sequence). CDR3 DNA sequence: TGTGCCTGGGGTATCCAAGCGACAGATACGCAGTATTTT. It codes for CAWGIQATDTQYF.

In its sample, this clone was seen a few times. This chain joins TRBV30 and TRBJ2-1; 7 bases match TRBD2. V dropped 3 bases and J dropped 8; count of bases not matched to a gene: 7. This CDR3 comprises 13 residues. CDR1 is GTSNPN and CDR2 is SVGIG in the germline V gene (reference sequence). The CDR3 spells CAWRVAGAYEQFF. As DNA, the CDR3 is TGTGCCTGGAGGGTGGCGGGAGCGTATGAGCAGTTCTTC.

The V call is TRBV25-1, the J call TRBJ1-4; D is ambiguous. The germline V and J ends were trimmed by 10 bases and 0 bases, with 12 bases remaining between them. The CDR3 runs to 14 residues. Germline V gene data show CDR1 as MGHDK and CDR2 as SYGVNS. The CDR3 is CATSDPATNEKLFF. The CDR3 DNA is TGTGCCACTTCGGACCCTGCAACTAATGAAAAACTGTTTTTT. Variable domain in full (rest from reference TRBV25-1 and TRBJ1-4): EADIYQTPRYLVIGTGKKITLECSQTMGHDKMYWYQQDPGMELHLIHYSYGVNSTEKGDLSSESTVSRIRTEHFPLTLESARPSHTSQYLCATSDPATNEKLFFGSGTQLSVL.

This clone was picked up a small number of times. The chain carries TRBV9 and TRBJ1-1; unclear D gene. There are 15 residues in the CDR3. Per the germline V gene, CDR1 is SGDLS and CDR2 is YYNGEE. Trimming pared 3 bases from V and 1 base from J, leaving 13 bases between. The CDR3 DNA follows: TGTGCCAGCAGCGCCGAGGGTGCCGCGAACACTGAAGCTTTCTTT. Encoded protein: CASSAEGAANTEAFF.